This T cell receptor beta chain was captured by sequencing in a study of response to subunit inactivated influenza vaccine. Study observations and caveats: Authors proposed each seasonal influenza vaccination draws in few new T cells.

This CDR3 is built from 14 residues. The V gene lost 5 bases and the J gene lost 5 bases, with 13 bases spanning the gap. There are a few counts of this clonotype. As yet, its antigen is unknown. Each CDR3 protein is one row after TCRdb ran MiXCR on the RT-PCR reads. The table includes approximately 490,000 distinct CDR3 sequences, approximately 7.7% detected once. Specimen: PBMCs from blood, collected around 25 months after vaccination. The rearrangement uses TRBV12-3 or TRBV12-4 and TRBJ2-1; D unclear. The TCR was taken from a man aged 50 to 69 who received an inactivated influenza vaccine. The CDR3 region is CASSPAAADNEQFF. For the CDR3, the DNA is TGTGCCAGCAGTCCGGCGGCAGCAGACAATGAGCAGTTCTTC.